These 17 T cell receptor beta chains were all obtained from the same sample, sequenced in a study of T cell repertoires in cytomegalovirus infection (dated by TCRdb to the late 2010s). Sequenced using an Illumina HiSeq 1500. TCRdb redid the processing of the public reads, applying fastp at Q25 and MiXCR, and retained in-frame beta chains. For every CDR3 protein sequence, its rows merge into one entry that carries the most common genes and DNA. The table for this sample lists fewer than 550,000 distinct CDR3 sequences; approximately 32% of them were counted only once. The leading ten clones occupy approximately 15% of the sample. Input material: PBMCs. The receptors were sampled from a human donor in good health (CMV status not recorded). Some clones in this sample may be carry-over from other donors' samples.

J is TRBJ1-1 and V is TRBV6-2 or TRBV6-3; perhaps TRBD1 as D (6 bases). The CDR3 is 16 amino acids. The ends were cut back, 0 bases at V and 7 bases at J, with 18 bases in the middle. Germline V gene data show CDR1 as MNHEY and CDR2 as SVGEGT. CDR3 DNA: TGTGCCAGCAGTTACTCAATAACAGGGAAGGTCGGTGAAGCTTTCTTT. Residues: CASSYSITGKVGEAFF.

The table lists this clonotype with a few counts. This chain connects TRBV5-4 to TRBJ1-1; D not resolved. Trimming removed 4 bases from V and 0 bases from J, with 16 bases in between. The CDR3 consists of 16 residues. CDR1 SGHNT and CDR2 YYREEE come from the germline V gene (reference sequence). The CDR3 is CASSQSTEALNTEAFF. The CDR3, as DNA: TGTGCCAGCAGCCAATCGACCGAAGCTTTGAACACTGAAGCTTTCTTT.

This clonotype was detected only a few times. CDR3 loop: CASSQGEGQVDYGYTF. The CDR3 DNA reads as TGTGCCAGCAGCCAAGGGGAGGGGCAGGTCGACTATGGCTACACCTTC. This rearrangement joins TRBV4-2 to TRBJ1-2; D possibly corresponds to TRBD1 (5 bases). V lost 1 base and J 3 bases, leaving 15 bases between the germline ends. The V gene's germline CDR1 is LGHNA and CDR2 YNFKEQ. The CDR3 length is 16 residues.

This clonotype occurred a few times. The chain recombines TRBV7-9 with TRBJ2-2; D might be TRBD2 (5 bases). Germline lookup yields CDR1 SEHNR and CDR2 FQNEAQ (reference sequence). The V end lost 3 bases, the J end lost 3 bases, and 20 bases lay between the germline ends. This CDR3 region has 18 residues. The CDR3 region has the DNA TGTGCCAGCAGCTTTTTTACGGGATCAGTCGACCACACCGGGGAGCTGTTTTTT. Translated, it gives CASSFFTGSVDHTGELFF.

The V gene is TRBV19, the J gene TRBJ2-2, with no clear D. The CDR3 sequence is 11 residues long. In germline, CDR1 is LNHDA, CDR2 SQIVND (reference sequence). V dropped 11 bases and J dropped 8 bases, with 12 bases sitting between them. This CDR3 is CASPSVGELFF. The CDR3 nucleotides read TGTGCCTCACCGTCTGTAGGGGAGCTGTTTTTT.

This chain connects TRBV19 to TRBJ2-1, with 10 bases identical to TRBD2. This CDR3 has 14 amino acids. Germline V gene data show CDR1 as LNHDA and CDR2 as SQIVND (reference sequence). V lost 10 bases, J lost 8 bases, and 11 bases stayed unmatched. This CDR3 reads CATNTGLAYDEQFF. The CDR3 DNA reads as TGTGCCACTAATACGGGACTAGCGTACGATGAGCAGTTCTTC.

About this clonotype itself: This may stem from a read error, because a much larger clone lies one nucleotide away. Since no conserved phenylalanine or tryptophan closes the CDR3, a read error is the likely cause. The chain employs TRBV7-2 and TRBJ2-1; D is undetermined. The CDR3 covers 13 residues. Germline V gene data show CDR1 as SGHTA and CDR2 as FQGNSA. The V end lost 4 bases, the J end lost 2 bases, and 6 bases lay between the germline ends. The CDR3 bases are TGTGCCAGCAGCTCCGTCCCCTACAATGAGCAGTTCTTA. It encodes CASSSVPYNEQFL.

The table lists this clonotype with a few counts. V is TRBV29-1 and J is TRBJ2-1, with D uncertain. The CDR3 is made up of 11 amino acids. The germline gives CDR1 SQVTM, CDR2 ANQGSEA. V gave up 6 bases and J gave up 4 bases, with 7 bases separating them. CDR3 sequence reads: CSVNEYNEQFF. CDR3 bases: TGCAGCGTGAACGAGTACAATGAGCAGTTCTTC.

The gene calls are TRBV4-1 and TRBJ2-7, with TRBD1 identical over 10 bases. Trimming took 3 bases from V and 4 from J; bases not matched to a gene: 6. Germline V gives CDR1 MGHRA, CDR2 YSYEKL. This CDR3 has 15 amino acids. The chain's CDR3 is CASSQQTGGKYEQYF. CDR3 in DNA: TGCGCCAGCAGCCAGCAGACAGGGGGCAAGTACGAGCAGTACTTC.

The CDR3 here is CASSPPSTSSYEQYF. CDR3 coding DNA: TGTGCCAGCAGCCCCCCCTCGACTAGTTCCTACGAGCAGTACTTC. This chain connects TRBV9 to TRBJ2-7, with TRBD2 as a possible D gene (6 bases). V was cut by 4 bases and J by 1 base, with 15 bases left in between. The CDR3 spans 15 residues. Germline CDR1 and CDR2: SGDLS and YYNGEE. The full variable domain, with the rest looked up from reference TRBV9 and TRBJ2-7, is DSGVTQTPKHLITATGQRVTLRCSPRSGDLSVYWYQQSLDQGLQFLIQYYNGEERAKGNILERFSAQQFPDLHSELNLSSLELGDSALYFCASSPPSTSSYEQYFGPGTRLTVT.

CDR3 in DNA: TGTGCCAGCAGTCCCCGACAGGGTTTTAATGAAAAACTGTTTTTT. Protein sequence: CASSPRQGFNEKLFF. The genes are TRBV12-3 or TRBV12-4 and TRBJ1-4; 7 bases agree with TRBD1. The length of the CDR3 is 15 residues. The V gene end was trimmed by 5 bases and the J gene end by 4 bases; junction bases not matched to a gene: 7.

The V gene is TRBV4-1, the J gene TRBJ1-4; a weak D match, TRBD1 (6 bases). CDR1 is MGHRA and CDR2 is YSYEKL in the germline V gene. The CDR3 has 17 residues. Trimming cost V 1 base and J 0 bases, with 12 bases left between them. CDR3: CASSQAPDSATNEKLFF. CDR3 sequence (DNA): TGCGCCAGCAGCCAAGCCCCGGACAGCGCAACTAATGAAAAACTGTTTTTT.

This clonotype was recorded at least ten times. The chain uses TRBV11-2 and TRBJ1-5; 7 nucleotides match TRBD1. J was trimmed by 6 bases and V by 1 base; bases with no gene match: 6. This CDR3 has 15 amino acids. The germline gives CDR1 SGHAT, CDR2 FQNNGV. CDR3: CASSLGQGGGQPQHF. CDR3 in DNA: TGTGCCAGCAGCTTAGGACAGGGAGGGGGTCAGCCCCAGCATTTT.

This chain's CDR3 is CSVGGGAGTDTQYF. CDR3 nucleotides: TGCAGCGTTGGCGGTGGAGCCGGCACAGATACGCAGTATTTT. The gene calls are TRBV29-1 and TRBJ2-3, with no clear D. V dropped 4 bases and J dropped 1 base, with 12 bases sitting between them. Germline CDR1 and CDR2: SQVTM and ANQGSEA. The CDR3 is made up of 14 amino acids.

The gene calls are TRBV14 and TRBJ2-1, with 7 positions matching TRBD1. Germline trimming cut 4 bases from V and 5 bases from J; bases unmatched to any gene: 8. This CDR3 has 15 residues. Germline V CDR1 and CDR2: SGHDN, FVKESK. The CDR3 DNA reads TGTGCCAGCAGCCCCAGATGGGGACAGAACAATGAGCAGTTCTTC. Translating gives CASSPRWGQNNEQFF.

This clonotype was seen only a few times. The genes are TRBV5-1 and TRBJ2-7, with 7 nucleotides matching TRBD2. Germline-derived CDR1 and CDR2 are SGHRS and YFSETQ. The CDR3 sequence is 14 residues long. Trimming cost V 0 bases and J 5 bases; bases outside gene matches: 5. The CDR3: CASSLVGGGHEQYF. CDR3 bases: TGCGCCAGCAGCTTGGTTGGGGGGGGACACGAGCAGTACTTC.

This clonotype was recorded at least ten times. This rearrangement joins TRBV7-8 to TRBJ2-7; no definite D call. The germline gives CDR1 SGHVS, CDR2 FQNEAQ. Deletions cut 2 bases from V and 3 bases from J, with 11 bases between. The CDR3 has 14 amino acids. In DNA, the CDR3 is TGTGCCAGCAGCTTACGGGCAGGAATCTACGAGCAGTACTTC. Its translation: CASSLRAGIYEQYF.